Described below is a single TCR beta chain sequence and its context. Its antigen is as yet unknown. The junction had 10 bases not matched to a gene; V was cut back by 1 base and J by 6 bases. CDR1 is SGHRS and CDR2 is YFSETQ in the germline V gene. The CDR3 runs to 18 residues. This specimen belongs to a study of cytomegalovirus exposure and HLA in healthy donors. Study results and caveats: Later analysis associated a missense DCLRE1C variant with TCR beta V- and J-gene trimming.

The PCR made use of 60 Vbeta and 13 Jbeta primers. Using immunoSEQ multiplex PCR, the repertoire was profiled, and TCRdb retains in-frame clones only, with some absent. Seen here are approximately 94,000 clones, over 75% observed once, and the top ten hold approximately 5%. Specimen: PBMCs. The chain couples TRBV5-1 to TRBJ2-1; TRBD2 agrees at 13 bases. This TCR derives from a man aged 25 to 40 in good health and CMV-seropositive. The CDR3 bases are TGCGCCAGCAGCTTGCTTCCGGGACTAGCGGGAACCCCCAATGAGCAGTTCTTC. Residues: CASSLLPGLAGTPNEQFF.